The clone carrying this T cell receptor beta chain has more than one count but fewer than ten. Its antigen remains unidentified. The junction had 13 bases not matched to a gene; V was cut back by 4 bases and J by 4 bases. The V gene's germline CDR1 is DFQATT and CDR2 SNEGSKA (reference sequence). The CDR3 spans 16 residues. The sample is drawn from a study of T cell repertoires in cytomegalovirus infection. Looking at the study overall: Public TCR beta signature analysis indicated the presence of both CMV infection and matching HLA type.

From the reads, TCRdb called clonotypes with MiXCR, one entry per CDR3 protein. The sample comprises about 130,000 distinct CDR3 sequences, 24% of which are singletons, and around 32% rests with the top ten. Findings and limits, study-wide: HLA-C-restricted CMV-specific TCR beta clonotypes were dominant in the ex vivo response.

The sample comprised PBMCs, sequenced either directly or after in vitro stimulation (not recorded which). This sequence joins TRBV20-1 and TRBJ2-3, with 8 nucleotides matching TRBD2. The receptor was isolated from a human donor in good health (CMV status not recorded). Some clones in this sample may be carry-over from other donors' samples. This CDR3 is CSANDRKREFSDTQYF. CDR3 in DNA: TGCAGTGCTAATGATAGGAAGCGGGAGTTCTCAGATACGCAGTATTTT.